This passage covers 5 T cell receptor beta chains from one sample sequenced in a study of blood T cell repertoires in COVID-19. Only in-frame clones appear in the TCRdb table, and some are missing; sequencing was by immunoSEQ multiplex PCR. Of about 210,000 clones listed, 80% to 90% are singletons. The sequencing sample was made of peripheral blood. These receptors came from a woman between 40 and 55 years old with active or convalescent COVID-19.

The V and J genes are TRBV2 and TRBJ1-1, with D perhaps TRBD1 (5 bases). From germline, CDR1 is SNHLY and CDR2 FYNNEI. V lost 11 bases, J lost 5 bases, and 18 bases lay in between. The CDR3 spans 13 residues. The CDR3 spells CAGSSGGGTEAFF. Written as DNA, the CDR3 is TGTGCCGGAAGCTCTGGGGGGGGGACTGAAGCTTTCTTT.

The CDR3 nucleotides read TGTGCCAGCAGCACCCGGGAGGGAGAGACCCAGTACTTC. It is translated as CASSTREGETQYF. The chain carries TRBV21-1 and TRBJ2-5; TRBD2 is taken as the D call from the table, unchecked against the DNA. TRBV21-1 has pseudogene status. This CDR3 contains 13 residues.

This clone was observed a single time. The genes are TRBV10-3 and TRBJ1-6; 8 bases agree with TRBD1. Unmatched junction bases numbered 0, after V lost 9 bases and J lost 5 bases. Germline lookup yields CDR1 ENHRY and CDR2 SYGVKD. The CDR3 covers 12 residues. The DNA of the CDR3 is TGTGCCATGGGACAGGATAATTCACCCCTCCACTTT. Residues: CAMGQDNSPLHF.

This clone occurred a few times. This rearrangement joins TRBV7-9 to TRBJ2-2; tentatively, D is TRBD2 (6 bases). CDR1 is SEHNR and CDR2 is FQNEAQ in the germline V gene (reference sequence). V was clipped by 4 bases and J by 2 bases, with 17 bases between them. This CDR3 spans 17 amino acids. The chain's CDR3 is CASSSPRGTANTGELFF. DNA of the CDR3: TGTGCCAGCAGCTCCCCCCGCGGGACGGCTAACACCGGGGAGCTGTTTTTT.

This sequence joins TRBV29-1 and TRBJ1-1; a possible D gene is TRBD1 (6 bases). Deletions cut 8 bases from V and 5 bases from J, with 18 bases between. This CDR3 comprises 13 residues. Germline lookup yields CDR1 SQVTM and CDR2 ANQGSEA. This CDR3 reads CSKSGGRGTEAFF. CDR3 coding DNA: TGCAGCAAAAGCGGGGGGCGCGGGACTGAAGCTTTCTTT.